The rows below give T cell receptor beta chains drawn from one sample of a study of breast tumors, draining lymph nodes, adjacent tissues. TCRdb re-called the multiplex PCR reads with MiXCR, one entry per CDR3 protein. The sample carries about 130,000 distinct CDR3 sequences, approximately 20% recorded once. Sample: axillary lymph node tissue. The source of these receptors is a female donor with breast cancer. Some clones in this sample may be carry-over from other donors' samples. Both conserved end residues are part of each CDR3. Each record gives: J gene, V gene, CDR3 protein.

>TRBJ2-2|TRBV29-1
CSVPSITGELFF
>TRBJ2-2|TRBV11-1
CASSVGTGNTEELFF
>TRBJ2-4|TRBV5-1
CASSLTTGARNIQYF
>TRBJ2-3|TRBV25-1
CASRSGRAGFRTDTQYF
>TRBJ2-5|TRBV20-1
CSAHRGQETQYF
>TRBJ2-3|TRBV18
CASSTSGATDTQYF
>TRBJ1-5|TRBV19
CASTLGRISNQPQHF
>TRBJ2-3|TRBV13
CASSWRTDTQYF
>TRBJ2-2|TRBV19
CASSIPKPNTGELFF
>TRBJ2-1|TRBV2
CASKEKVSYNEQFF
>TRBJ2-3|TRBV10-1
CASSVDNTDTQYF
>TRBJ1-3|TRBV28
CASSLWGFSGNTIYF
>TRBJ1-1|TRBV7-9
CASSPRDREYTEAFF
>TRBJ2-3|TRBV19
CASSIAGGRTDTQYF
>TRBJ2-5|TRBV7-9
CASSLAHGGAETQYF
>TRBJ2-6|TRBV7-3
CASSFRGSGANVLTF
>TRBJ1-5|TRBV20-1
CSAIAKGAGNQPQHF
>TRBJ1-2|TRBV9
CASSVGGGAANYGYTF
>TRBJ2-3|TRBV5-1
CASRGSGVSTDTQYF
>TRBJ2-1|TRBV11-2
CASSFGTTEQFF
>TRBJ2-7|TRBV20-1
CSAPRTGSGGLEQYF
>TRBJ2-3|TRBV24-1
CATARGGADTQYF
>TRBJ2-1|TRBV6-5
CASSYTAGGRNEQFF
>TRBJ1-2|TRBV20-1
CSARGGTTNYGYTF
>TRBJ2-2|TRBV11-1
CASSLGGGAWTGELFF
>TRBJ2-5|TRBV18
CASSPRRDIGQETQYF
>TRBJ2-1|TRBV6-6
CASKGSSNEQFF
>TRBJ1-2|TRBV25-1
CASSVGSTYGYTF
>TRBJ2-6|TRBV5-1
CASSYRVEANVLTF
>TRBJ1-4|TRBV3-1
CASSTSARWEKLFF
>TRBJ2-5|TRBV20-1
CSARDTQGRVTQYF
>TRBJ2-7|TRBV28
CASSLQAGASPYEQYF
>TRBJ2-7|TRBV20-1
CSARGGSNPYEQYF
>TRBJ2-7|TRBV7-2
CASSLATGTEQYF
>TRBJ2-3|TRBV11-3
CASSSRGSDDTQYF